What follows describes a single TCR beta chain. This CDR3 has 12 amino acids. V lost 2 bases, J lost 5 bases, and 7 bases lay in between. CDR1 is ENHRY, CDR2 SYGVKD, per germline. The sample belongs to a study of tumour-infiltrating T cells in Burkitt lymphoma. The data were produced by immunoSEQ multiplex PCR, yet TCRdb's version contains in-frame clones alone and is incomplete. The sample holds about 6,300 clones, around 10% seen once. The chain couples TRBV10-3 to TRBJ2-7, with a tentative D call TRBD1 (5 bases). The receptor's source is a human donor with diffuse large B-cell lymphoma. Material for sequencing was tumor tissue. The CDR3 reads CAISETGHEQYF. The CDR3 coding sequence is TGTGCCATCAGTGAGACAGGTCACGAGCAGTACTTC.